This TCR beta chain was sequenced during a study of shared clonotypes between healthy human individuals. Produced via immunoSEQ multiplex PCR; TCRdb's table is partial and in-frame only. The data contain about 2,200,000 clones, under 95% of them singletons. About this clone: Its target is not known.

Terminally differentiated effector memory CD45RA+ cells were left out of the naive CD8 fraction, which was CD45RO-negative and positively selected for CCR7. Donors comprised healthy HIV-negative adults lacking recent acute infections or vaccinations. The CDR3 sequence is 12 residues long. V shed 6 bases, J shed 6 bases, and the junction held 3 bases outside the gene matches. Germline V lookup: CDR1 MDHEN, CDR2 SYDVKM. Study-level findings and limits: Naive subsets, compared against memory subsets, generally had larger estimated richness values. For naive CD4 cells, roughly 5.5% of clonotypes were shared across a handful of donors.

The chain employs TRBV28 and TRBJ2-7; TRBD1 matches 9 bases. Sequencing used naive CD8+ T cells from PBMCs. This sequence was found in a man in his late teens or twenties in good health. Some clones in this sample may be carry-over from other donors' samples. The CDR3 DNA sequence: TGTGCCAGCAGCAACAGGGGGCTCGAGCAGTACTTC. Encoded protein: CASSNRGLEQYF.